One sample yielded the 27 T cell receptor beta chains listed below, sequenced in a study of T cell responses to AZD1222 COVID-19 vaccine. Repertoires were generated with immunoSEQ multiplex PCR, while TCRdb's copy carries only in-frame clones and drops some. The sample shows about 50,000 clones, 80% to 90% of them seen only once. The source was peripheral blood, collected on day 0 of AZD1222 vaccination. These receptors originate from an adult in good health.

The rearrangement links TRBV4-3 to TRBJ1-3, with D maybe TRBD1 (5 bases). The germline V and J ends were trimmed by 0 bases and 8 bases, with 17 bases remaining between them. Germline CDR1 reads LGHNA; CDR2 reads YSLEER. The CDR3 spans 16 residues. CDR3 coding DNA: TGCGCCAGCAGCCAAGATAGTCCCAGGGTAGGGGACACCATATATTTT. It yields the protein CASSQDSPRVGDTIYF.

The chain joins TRBV30 to TRBJ1-2; unclear D gene. Germline V gene lookup returns CDR1 GTSNPN and CDR2 SVGIG (reference sequence). The ends were cut back, 4 bases at V and 2 bases at J, with 17 bases in the middle. The CDR3 loop spans 15 amino acids. For the CDR3, the DNA is TGTGCCTGGAACTACCCGGGAATCCTCAACTATGGCTACACCTTC. Amino acid sequence: CAWNYPGILNYGYTF.

The CDR3 here is CASSTGTGDFNEQFF. The CDR3 DNA reads TGTGCCAGTAGTACCGGGACAGGGGATTTCAATGAGCAGTTCTTC. The chain links TRBV19 to TRBJ2-1; 10 bases are a match to TRBD1. The CDR3 is made up of 15 amino acids. Germline V gene data show CDR1 as LNHDA and CDR2 as SQIVND (reference sequence). Unmatched junction bases numbered 6, after V lost 4 bases and J lost 6 bases.

The CDR3 DNA reads TGTGCCAGTAGTTCCCGCGCAAATGAGCAGTTCTTC. Its protein is CASSSRANEQFF. The chain employs TRBV19 and TRBJ2-1; the D is unclear. The CDR3 extends over 12 amino acids. Trimming cost V 5 bases and J 7 bases, with 9 bases left between them. Germline V gene lookup returns CDR1 LNHDA and CDR2 SQIVND (reference sequence).

The chain couples TRBV6-5 to TRBJ2-7; the D gene is possibly TRBD1 (5 bases). The CDR3 runs 13 residues. Trimming left V 2 bases short and J 4 bases short, with 9 bases between. Germline values: CDR1 MNHEY, CDR2 SVGAGI. DNA of the CDR3: TGTGCCAGCAGTTACCTCTCAGGGTACGAGCAGTACTTC. This sequence encodes CASSYLSGYEQYF.

This rearrangement joins TRBV6-5 to TRBJ2-7, with D tentatively TRBD1 or TRBD2 (5 bases each). The CDR3 spans 13 residues. V was shortened by 6 bases and J by 4 bases, with 13 bases between the two germline ends. CDR1 and CDR2 (germline): MNHEY, SVGAGI. CDR3 loop: CASSKRDGYEQYF. The CDR3 DNA follows: TGTGCCAGCAGCAAACGGGACGGATACGAGCAGTACTTC.

V is TRBV29-1 and J is TRBJ2-1, with TRBD1 as a possible D gene (6 bases). Germline V gene lookup returns CDR1 SQVTM and CDR2 ANQGSEA. The germline V and J ends were trimmed by 6 bases and 7 bases, with 19 bases remaining between them. This CDR3 is 14 amino acids long. The DNA for the CDR3 is TGCAGCGTCCCCCTCAACAGGGATTGGAATGAGCAGTTCTTC. It specifies CSVPLNRDWNEQFF.

V is TRBV28 and J is TRBJ1-5; 10 nucleotides match TRBD1. The J segment lost 0 bases and the V segment lost 5 bases, leaving 13 bases of the junction unmatched. The length of the CDR3 is 19 residues. CDR1 MDHEN and CDR2 SYDVKM come from the germline V gene. Here the CDR3 reads CASSPLRDRGPYSNQPQHF. The CDR3 DNA reads as TGTGCCAGCAGTCCTCTCCGGGACAGGGGCCCCTATAGCAATCAGCCCCAGCATTTT.

The V gene is TRBV5-6, the J gene TRBJ1-1; D is undetermined. The CDR3 extends over 12 amino acids. V was clipped by 5 bases and J by 0 bases, with 5 bases between them. Germline CDR1 reads SGHDT; CDR2 reads YYEEEE. The CDR3: CASRRMNTEAFF. DNA for the CDR3: TGTGCCAGCAGGCGAATGAACACTGAAGCTTTCTTT.

This clone was recorded only once. This sequence joins TRBV30 and TRBJ2-7; no definite D call. Trimming took 0 bases from V and 12 from J, leaving 9 bases between them. The germline V gene encodes CDR1 GTSNPN and CDR2 SVGIG (reference sequence). CDR3 length: 10 amino acids. CDR3 sequence reads: CAWSVGVLYF. The CDR3, as DNA: TGTGCCTGGAGTGTTGGGGTTCTGTACTTC.

V usage is TRBV6-5 and J usage is TRBJ2-5; possibly TRBD2 for D (5 bases). Trimming pared 4 bases from V and 7 bases from J, leaving 19 bases between. The CDR3 sequence is 15 residues long. The germline CDR1 and CDR2 sequences are MNHEY and SVGAGI. Written as DNA, the CDR3 is TGTGCCAGCAGTTCCATAAGGACTCCACCTGGGACCCAGTACTTC. Translated: CASSSIRTPPGTQYF.

The chain recombines TRBV5-1 with TRBJ2-1, with TRBD2 identical over 7 bases. V gave up 0 bases and J gave up 0 bases; unmatched junction bases: 9. The germline V gene encodes CDR1 SGHRS and CDR2 YFSETQ. The length of the CDR3 is 18 residues. This CDR3 reads CASSLVGERGSSYNEQFF. Here the CDR3 DNA reads TGCGCCAGCAGCTTGGTCGGGGAGCGGGGCAGCTCCTACAATGAGCAGTTCTTC. The full variable domain, rest sourced from reference TRBV5-1 and TRBJ2-1, is KAGVTQTPRYLIKTRGQQVTLSCSPISGHRSVSWYQQTPGQGLQFLFEYFSETQRNKGNFPGRFSGRQFSNSRSEMNVSTLELGDSALYLCASSLVGERGSSYNEQFFGPGTRLTVL.

This sequence joins TRBV7-2 and TRBJ1-2; D is unresolved. V gave up 0 bases and J gave up 7 bases, with 6 bases separating them. Germline CDR1 reads SGHTA; CDR2 reads FQGNSA. CDR3 size: 12 residues. CDR3 loop: CASSLATRGYTF. The CDR3 DNA follows: TGTGCCAGCAGCTTAGCTACCCGTGGCTACACCTTC.

The chain combines TRBV2 with TRBJ1-2; 7 positions match TRBD1. Germline V lookup: CDR1 SNHLY, CDR2 FYNNEI. This CDR3 is built from 13 residues. J was trimmed by 6 bases and V by 6 bases; bases with no gene match: 7. The CDR3 protein is CASRSDRANGYTF. The CDR3 nucleotides read TGTGCCAGCAGATCAGACAGGGCAAATGGCTACACCTTC.

The chain employs TRBV2 and TRBJ1-2, with D perhaps TRBD1 (5 bases). Trimming took off 6 bases at V and 3 bases at J, with 23 bases between the two ends. Germline CDR1 reads SNHLY; CDR2 reads FYNNEI. This CDR3 has 17 residues. CDR3 protein: CASSVSSSQRGDYGYTF. CDR3 nucleotides: TGTGCCAGCAGCGTTAGCTCATCACAGCGGGGGGACTATGGCTACACCTTC. The full variable domain, with the rest looked up from reference TRBV2 and TRBJ1-2, is EPEVTQTPSHQVTQMGQEVILRCVPISNHLYFYWYRQILGQKVEFLVSFYNNEISEKSEIFDDQFSVERPDGSNFTLKIRSTKLEDSAMYFCASSVSSSQRGDYGYTFGSGTRLTVV.

The CDR3 reads CASSYSMGGWYGYTF. The CDR3 coding sequence is TGTGCCAGCAGTTACTCGATGGGGGGGTGGTATGGCTACACCTTC. V gene TRBV6-6 combines with J gene TRBJ1-2, with a possible D match to TRBD1 (5 bases). The CDR3 is 15 residues long. Germline assignment: CDR1 MNHNY and CDR2 SVGAGI (reference sequence). V lost 0 bases and J 5 bases, leaving 13 bases between the germline ends.

The chain has TRBV19 and TRBJ2-1, with TRBD2 matching 10 bases. CDR1 and CDR2 (germline): LNHDA, SQIVND (reference sequence). This CDR3 is built from 13 residues. The V gene end was trimmed by 6 bases and the J gene end by 14 bases; junction bases not matched to a gene: 10. For the CDR3, the DNA is TGTGCCAGTAGGTTCCTAGCGGGAGATCGGGAGTTCTTC. It specifies CASRFLAGDREFF.

The CDR3 sequence: CASSSQPNSNQPQHF. The CDR3 bases are TGTGCCAGTAGTAGTCAGCCTAATAGCAATCAGCCCCAGCATTTT. The genes are TRBV19 and TRBJ1-5; D gene ambiguous. The V end lost 4 bases, the J end lost 0 bases, and 10 bases lay between the germline ends. Germline V gene data show CDR1 as LNHDA and CDR2 as SQIVND (reference sequence). The CDR3 length is 15 residues.

This clone was observed a handful of times. The chain carries TRBV6-5 and TRBJ1-5, with TRBD1 as a possible D gene (5 bases). This CDR3 spans 15 amino acids. Trimming took 6 bases from V and 1 from J, leaving 13 bases between them. Germline-derived CDR1 and CDR2 are MNHEY and SVGAGI. The chain's CDR3 is CASRKDAGSNQPQHF. The DNA for the CDR3 is TGTGCCAGCAGGAAGGACGCAGGGAGCAATCAGCCCCAGCATTTT.

This clone was recorded a few times. V and J are TRBV5-1 and TRBJ2-5; possibly TRBD2 for D (6 bases). CDR1 SGHRS and CDR2 YFSETQ come from the germline V gene. Trimming left V 4 bases short and J 5 bases short, with 15 bases between. This CDR3 is 14 amino acids long. CDR3: CASSAAGLGETQYF. DNA of the CDR3: TGCGCCAGCAGCGCCGCGGGATTGGGGGAGACCCAGTACTTC.

This chain uses TRBV5-1 with TRBJ1-4, with TRBD1 identical over 7 bases. This CDR3 spans 16 amino acids. Germline V CDR1 and CDR2: SGHRS, YFSETQ. V was clipped by 0 bases and J by 3 bases; unmatched bases: 5. The CDR3 bases are TGCGCCAGCAGCTTGGAAGCCAGGGGGTCTAATGAAAAACTGTTTTTT. This translates into CASSLEARGSNEKLFF.

The chain employs TRBV6-4 and TRBJ2-1, with 9 bases aligning to TRBD2. Trimming at V came to 3 bases and at J to 8 bases, leaving 8 bases not matched to a gene. CDR1 is MRHNA and CDR2 is SNTAGT in the germline V gene. This CDR3 is 15 amino acids long. In DNA, the CDR3 is TGTGCCAGCAGTGATGGGGAGCGGGAGGTTTATGAGCAGTTCTTC. It yields the protein CASSDGEREVYEQFF.

The rearrangement joins TRBV6-7 to TRBJ1-2; 8 bases are a match to TRBD1. TRBV6-7 falls under the ORF class, with uncertain function. The CDR3 sequence is 16 residues long. V shed 2 bases, J shed 3 bases, and the junction held 8 bases outside the gene matches. The CDR3 is CASSYSRDRGHYGYTF. CDR3 in DNA: TGTGCCAGCAGTTACAGCCGCGACAGGGGACACTATGGCTACACCTTC.

The V and J genes are TRBV6-6 and TRBJ1-3, with 7 positions matching TRBD1. V lost 2 bases, J lost 4 bases, and 8 bases stayed unmatched. CDR3 length equals 16 residues. Germline CDR1 and CDR2: MNHNY and SVGAGI (reference sequence). CDR3 bases: TGTGCCAGCAGTTACGAGCCCAGGGGGGACGGAAACACCATATATTTT. This encodes CASSYEPRGDGNTIYF.

A few counts support this clone. V is TRBV7-9 and J is TRBJ1-2, with D hard to call. Germline V gene data show CDR1 as SEHNR and CDR2 as FQNEAQ (reference sequence). Trimming shortened V by 7 bases and J by 10 bases, and 22 bases separated the two germline ends. There are 14 residues in the CDR3. CDR3 protein: CASTLWNPSGDYTF. The DNA for the CDR3 is TGTGCCAGCACCCTATGGAATCCGTCCGGGGACTACACCTTC.

V gene TRBV7-9 combines with J gene TRBJ1-4; D unclear. The CDR3 sequence is 14 residues long. CDR1 and CDR2 (germline): SEHNR, FQNEAQ (reference sequence). The ends were cut back, 1 base at V and 0 bases at J, with 3 bases in the middle. CDR3 nucleotide sequence: TGTGCCAGCAGCTTAGTGACAACTAATGAAAAACTGTTTTTT. Protein sequence: CASSLVTTNEKLFF.

The chain links TRBV5-1 to TRBJ1-4; D gene unclear. Germline V gene sequence: CDR1 SGHRS, CDR2 YFSETQ. The V end lost 0 bases, the J end lost 1 base, and 7 bases lay between the germline ends. This CDR3 spans 15 amino acids. CDR3 amino acids: CASSLAPGTNEKLFF. The DNA of the CDR3 is TGCGCCAGCAGCTTGGCGCCGGGAACTAATGAAAAACTGTTTTTT.